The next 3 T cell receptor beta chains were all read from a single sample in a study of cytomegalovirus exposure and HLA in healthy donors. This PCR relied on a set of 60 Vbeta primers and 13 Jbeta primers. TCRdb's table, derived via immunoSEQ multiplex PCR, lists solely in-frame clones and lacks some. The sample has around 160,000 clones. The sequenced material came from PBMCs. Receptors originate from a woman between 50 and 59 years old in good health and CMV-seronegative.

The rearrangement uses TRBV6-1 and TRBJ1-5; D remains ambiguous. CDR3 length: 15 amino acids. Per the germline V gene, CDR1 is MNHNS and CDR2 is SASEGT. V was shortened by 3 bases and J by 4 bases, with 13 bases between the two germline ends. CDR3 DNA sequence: TGTGCCAGCAGTGATGGGCCTGTGCCTAATCAGCCCCAGCATTTT. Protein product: CASSDGPVPNQPQHF.

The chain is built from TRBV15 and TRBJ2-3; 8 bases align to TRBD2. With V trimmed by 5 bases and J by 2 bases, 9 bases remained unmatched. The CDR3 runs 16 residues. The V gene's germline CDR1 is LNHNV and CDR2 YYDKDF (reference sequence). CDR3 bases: TGTGCCACCAGCCCCATGACTAGCGTAAACACAGATACGCAGTATTTT. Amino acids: CATSPMTSVNTDTQYF.

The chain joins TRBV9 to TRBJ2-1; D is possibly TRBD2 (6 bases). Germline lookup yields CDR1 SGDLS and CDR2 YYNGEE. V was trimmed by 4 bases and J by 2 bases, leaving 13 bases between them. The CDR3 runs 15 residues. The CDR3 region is CASSPGVVTYNEQFF. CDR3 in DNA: TGTGCCAGCAGCCCGGGGGTCGTGACCTACAATGAGCAGTTCTTC.